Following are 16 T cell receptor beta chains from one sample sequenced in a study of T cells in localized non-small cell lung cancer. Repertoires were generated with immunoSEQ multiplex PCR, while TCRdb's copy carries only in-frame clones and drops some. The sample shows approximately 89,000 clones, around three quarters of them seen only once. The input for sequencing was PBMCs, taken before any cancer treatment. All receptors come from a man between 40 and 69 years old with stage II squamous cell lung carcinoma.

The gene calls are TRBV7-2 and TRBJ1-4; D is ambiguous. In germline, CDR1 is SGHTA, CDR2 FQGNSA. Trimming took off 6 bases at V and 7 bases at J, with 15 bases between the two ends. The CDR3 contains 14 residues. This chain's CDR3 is CASSMRVSGEKLFF. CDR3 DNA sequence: TGTGCCAGCAGTATGAGGGTTAGTGGTGAAAAACTGTTTTTT.

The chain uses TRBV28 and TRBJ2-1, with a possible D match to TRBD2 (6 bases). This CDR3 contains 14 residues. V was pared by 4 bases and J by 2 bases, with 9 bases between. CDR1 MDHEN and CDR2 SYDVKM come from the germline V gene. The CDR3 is CASSSGSPYNEQFF. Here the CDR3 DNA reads TGTGCCAGCAGTTCCGGGAGCCCCTACAATGAGCAGTTCTTC.

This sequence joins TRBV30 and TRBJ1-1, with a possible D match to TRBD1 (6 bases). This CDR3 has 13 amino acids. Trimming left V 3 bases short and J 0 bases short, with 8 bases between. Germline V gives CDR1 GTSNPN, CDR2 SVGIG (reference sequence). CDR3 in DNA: TGTGCCTGGAGACAGGGTATGAACACTGAAGCTTTCTTT. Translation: CAWRQGMNTEAFF.

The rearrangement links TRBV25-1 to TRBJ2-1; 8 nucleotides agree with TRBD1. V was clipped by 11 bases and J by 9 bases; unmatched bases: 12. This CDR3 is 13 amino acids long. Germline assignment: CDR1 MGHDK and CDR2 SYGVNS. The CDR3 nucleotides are TGTGCCTGCTCAACACCAGGGGGCGGTGAGCAGTTCTTC. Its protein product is CACSTPGGGEQFF.

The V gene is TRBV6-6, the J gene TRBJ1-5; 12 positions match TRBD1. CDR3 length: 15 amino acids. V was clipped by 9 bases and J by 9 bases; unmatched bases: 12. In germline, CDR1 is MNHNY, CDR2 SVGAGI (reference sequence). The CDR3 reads CASWMGQGALGPQHF. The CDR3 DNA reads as TGTGCCAGTTGGATGGGACAGGGGGCCCTTGGGCCCCAGCATTTT.

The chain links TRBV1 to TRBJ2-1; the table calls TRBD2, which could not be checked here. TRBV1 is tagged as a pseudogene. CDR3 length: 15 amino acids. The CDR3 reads CTSGSGGSSYNEQFF. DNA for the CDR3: TGCACCAGCGGTAGCGGGGGGAGCTCCTACAATGAGCAGTTCTTC.

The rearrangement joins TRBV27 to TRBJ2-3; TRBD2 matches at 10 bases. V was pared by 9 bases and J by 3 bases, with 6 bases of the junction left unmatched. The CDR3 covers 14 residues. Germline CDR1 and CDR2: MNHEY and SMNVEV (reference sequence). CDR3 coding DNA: TGTGCCAGTTCAGCGGGGGGGTGGACAGATACGCAGTATTTT. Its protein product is CASSAGGWTDTQYF.

The CDR3 sequence is CASSGGLAGQETQYF. For the CDR3, the DNA is TGTGCCAGCAGTGGCGGACTAGCGGGGCAAGAGACCCAGTACTTC. The rearrangement uses TRBV2 and TRBJ2-5; TRBD2 matches 12 bases. The V gene's germline CDR1 is SNHLY and CDR2 FYNNEI. The CDR3 has 15 residues. V trimming: 4 bases; J trimming: 2 bases; junction bases outside the gene matches: 2.

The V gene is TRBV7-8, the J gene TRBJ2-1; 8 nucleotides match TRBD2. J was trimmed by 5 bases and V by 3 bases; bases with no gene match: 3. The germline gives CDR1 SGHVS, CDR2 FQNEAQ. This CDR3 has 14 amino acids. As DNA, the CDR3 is TGTGCCAGCAGCTTGCTAGCGGGCCACAATGAGCAGTTCTTC. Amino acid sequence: CASSLLAGHNEQFF.

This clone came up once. CDR3 in DNA: TGTGCCAGCAGCAAAGTTCGGACGCTGGGCAATCAGCCCCAGCATTTT. Protein product: CASSKVRTLGNQPQHF. The chain carries TRBV21-1 and TRBJ1-5. TRBV21-1 is reported as a pseudogene. The CDR3 contains 16 residues.

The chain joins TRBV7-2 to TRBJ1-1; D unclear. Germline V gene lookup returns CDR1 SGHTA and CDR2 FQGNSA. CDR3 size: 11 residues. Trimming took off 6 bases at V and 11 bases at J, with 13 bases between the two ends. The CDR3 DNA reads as TGTGCCAGCAGTCAGAACTTGCAGGCTTTCTTT. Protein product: CASSQNLQAFF.

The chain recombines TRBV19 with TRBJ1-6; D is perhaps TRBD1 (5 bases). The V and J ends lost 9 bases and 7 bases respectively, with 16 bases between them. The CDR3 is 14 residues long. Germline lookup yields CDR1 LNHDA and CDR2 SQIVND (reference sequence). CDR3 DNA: TGTGCCAGCTCCTCAGGGATCCACAATTCACCCCTCCACTTT. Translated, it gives CASSSGIHNSPLHF.

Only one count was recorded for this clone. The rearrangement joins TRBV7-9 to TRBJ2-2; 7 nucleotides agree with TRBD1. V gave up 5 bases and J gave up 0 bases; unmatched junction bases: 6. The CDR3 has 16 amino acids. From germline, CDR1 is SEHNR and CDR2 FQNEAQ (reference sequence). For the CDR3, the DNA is TGTGCCAGCAGCGGGCGACAGGGCGCGAACACCGGGGAGCTGTTTTTT. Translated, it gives CASSGRQGANTGELFF. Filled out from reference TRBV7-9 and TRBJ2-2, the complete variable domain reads DTGVSQNPRHKITKRGQNVTFRCDPISEHNRLYWYRQTLGQGPEFLTYFQNEAQLEKSRLLSDRFSAERPKGSFSTLEIQRTEQGDSAMYLCASSGRQGANTGELFFGEGSRLTVL.

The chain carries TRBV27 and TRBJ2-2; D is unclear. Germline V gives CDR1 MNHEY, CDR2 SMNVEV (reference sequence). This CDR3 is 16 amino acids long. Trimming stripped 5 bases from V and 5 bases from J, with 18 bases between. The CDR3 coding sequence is TGTGCCAGCAGTCCCTCTCTTTACCAAGGAACCGGGGAGCTGTTTTTT. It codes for CASSPSLYQGTGELFF.

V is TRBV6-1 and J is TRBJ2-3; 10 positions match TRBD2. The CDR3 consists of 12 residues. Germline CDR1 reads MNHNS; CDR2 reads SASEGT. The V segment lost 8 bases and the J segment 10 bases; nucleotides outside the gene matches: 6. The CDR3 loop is CASQRGGLAQYF. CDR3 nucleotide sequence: TGTGCCAGCCAGCGGGGGGGCCTTGCGCAGTATTTT.

CDR3 in DNA: TGTGCCAGCAGTCCTGGGACAGGTGGCTACACCTTC. As protein: CASSPGTGGYTF. This rearrangement joins TRBV2 to TRBJ1-2; TRBD1 agrees at 8 bases. The germline gives CDR1 SNHLY, CDR2 FYNNEI. The CDR3 is made up of 12 amino acids. V shed 5 bases, J shed 7 bases, and the junction held 3 bases outside the gene matches.